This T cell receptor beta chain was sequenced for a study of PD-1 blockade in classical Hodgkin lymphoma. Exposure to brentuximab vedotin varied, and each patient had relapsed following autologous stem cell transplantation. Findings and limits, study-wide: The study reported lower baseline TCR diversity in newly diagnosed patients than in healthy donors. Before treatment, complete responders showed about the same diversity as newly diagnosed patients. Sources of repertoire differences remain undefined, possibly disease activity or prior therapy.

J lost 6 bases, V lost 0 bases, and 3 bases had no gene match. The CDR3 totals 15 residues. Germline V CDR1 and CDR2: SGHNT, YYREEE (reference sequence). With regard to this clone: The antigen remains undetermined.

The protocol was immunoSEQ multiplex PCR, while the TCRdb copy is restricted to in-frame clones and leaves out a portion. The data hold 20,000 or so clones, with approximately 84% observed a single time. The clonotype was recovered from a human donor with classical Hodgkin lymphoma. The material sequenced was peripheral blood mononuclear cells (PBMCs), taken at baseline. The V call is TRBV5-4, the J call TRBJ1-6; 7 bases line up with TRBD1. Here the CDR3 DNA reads TGTGCCAGCAGCTTGGAGGCAGGGGGTAATTCACCCCTCCACTTT. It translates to CASSLEAGGNSPLHF.